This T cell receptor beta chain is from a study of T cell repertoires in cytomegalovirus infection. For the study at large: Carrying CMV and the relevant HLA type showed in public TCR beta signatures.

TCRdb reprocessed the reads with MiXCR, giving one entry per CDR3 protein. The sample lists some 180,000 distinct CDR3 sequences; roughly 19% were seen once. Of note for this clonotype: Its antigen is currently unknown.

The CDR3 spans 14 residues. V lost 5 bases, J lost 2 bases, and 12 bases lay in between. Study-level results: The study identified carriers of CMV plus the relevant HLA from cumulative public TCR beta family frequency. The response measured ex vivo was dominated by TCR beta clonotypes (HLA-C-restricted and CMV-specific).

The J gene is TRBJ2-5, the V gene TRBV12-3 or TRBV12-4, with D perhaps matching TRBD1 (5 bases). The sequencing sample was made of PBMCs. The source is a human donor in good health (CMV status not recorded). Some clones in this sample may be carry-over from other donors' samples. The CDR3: CASSKTQVQETQYF. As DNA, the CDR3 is TGTGCCAGCAGTAAAACACAGGTGCAAGAGACCCAGTACTTC.